This T cell receptor (beta chain) is drawn from a study of blood T cells in healthy people across ages. Study-wide results and limits: Donors of long life had a larger count of naive CD4+ cells and greater diversity than aged donors.

To note about this clonotype: Its specificity is unknown.

The CDR3 extends over 14 amino acids. Looked up from germline, CDR1 is LGHDT and CDR2 is YNNKEL (reference sequence). Trimming stripped 0 bases from V and 5 bases from J, with 10 bases between. Each of the donors had roughly 10 milliliters of peripheral blood drawn into EDTA-treated Vacutainer tubes. PCR was performed a second time for roughly 7 to 11 cycles using a sample-barcoded 5' primer and a J-beta primer mix. TCRdb used MiXCR to reprocess the 5' RACE reads, holding one entry per CDR3 protein. The repertoire holds hundreds of thousands of distinct CDR3 sequences, with less than 60% as singletons.

Source material: blood. The clonotype originates from a man older than 75 in good health. The J gene is TRBJ2-5, the V gene TRBV3-1; D uncertain. CDR3 residues: CASSQDLGVETQYF. DNA of the CDR3: TGTGCCAGCAGCCAAGATCTCGGTGTGGAGACCCAGTACTTC.